These 30 T cell receptor beta chains were sequenced from one sample in a study of shared clonotypes between healthy human individuals. Measured with immunoSEQ multiplex PCR; TCRdb has only the in-frame clones, and not every one. The sample yields around 500,000 clones, around 79% seen once. The sample consisted of PBMCs. The receptors were gathered from a woman in her thirties or forties in good health. Some clones in this sample may be carry-over from other donors' samples.

This clone is a singleton in its sample. The rearrangement uses TRBV7-9 and TRBJ2-1, with 11 bases that match TRBD1. The germline V gene encodes CDR1 SEHNR and CDR2 FQNEAQ (reference sequence). This CDR3 has 16 residues. With 4 bases clipped from V and 4 bases from J, the junction kept 6 bases outside the gene matches. The CDR3 DNA sequence: TGTGCCAGCAGCTCCCCGGGACAGGGGGGATACAATGAGCAGTTCTTC. Translation gives CASSSPGQGGYNEQFF.

The gene calls are TRBV9 and TRBJ2-1; TRBD2 matches 8 bases. J gave up 0 bases and V 4 bases, and 9 bases lay outside the gene matches. Germline loops: CDR1 SGDLS, CDR2 YYNGEE. CDR3 length: 17 residues. For the CDR3, the DNA is TGTGCCAGCAGCCCCGGGGGGGGCGGGAGCTCCTACAATGAGCAGTTCTTC. Amino acid sequence: CASSPGGGGSSYNEQFF.

The rearrangement links TRBV10-3 to TRBJ1-1; D is possibly TRBD1 (6 bases). Trimming removed 0 bases at V and 1 base at J, with 15 bases between. CDR1 and CDR2 from the germline V gene are ENHRY and SYGVKD. The CDR3 is 17 amino acids. The CDR3 sequence: CAISESPGARGNTEAFF. The CDR3 nucleotides read TGTGCCATCAGTGAGTCGCCGGGGGCTAGGGGGAACACTGAAGCTTTCTTT.

The CDR3 nucleotides are TGCGCCAGCAGCCAACTCACACAGGGGAGGACCGGGGAGCTGTTTTTT. Translation gives CASSQLTQGRTGELFF. The J gene is TRBJ2-2, the V gene TRBV4-1, with a tentative D call TRBD1 (7 bases). V was clipped by 2 bases and J by 5 bases, with 15 bases between them. CDR3 length: 16 amino acids. CDR1 is MGHRA, CDR2 YSYEKL, per germline.

The genes are TRBV5-1 and TRBJ2-1; TRBD2 matches at 11 bases. After removal of 3 bases from V and 7 bases from J, the junction contained 6 bases not matched to a gene. The CDR3 has 15 amino acids. Germline CDR1 is SGHRS and CDR2 is YFSETQ. CDR3 amino acids: CASSYTSGSLNEQFF. The CDR3 coding sequence is TGCGCCAGCAGCTATACTAGCGGGAGTTTGAATGAGCAGTTCTTC.

In nucleotides, the CDR3 is TGCAGCGTTGAAGGTCACCAAAATGAAAAACTGTTTTTT. It translates to CSVEGHQNEKLFF. This chain uses TRBV29-1 with TRBJ1-4; no definite D call. Trimming removed 1 base at V and 5 bases at J, with 8 bases between. CDR3 length equals 13 residues. Looked up from germline, CDR1 is SQVTM and CDR2 is ANQGSEA.

DNA for the CDR3: TGTGCCAGCAGCCTTCCACAGGGGTCGCCCCTTGACGAGCAGTACTTC. Residues: CASSLPQGSPLDEQYF. The chain employs TRBV6-6 and TRBJ2-7; 7 bases fit TRBD1. V shed 6 bases and J 5 bases; nucleotides not matched to a gene: 16. The CDR3 has 16 residues. CDR1 MNHNY and CDR2 SVGAGI come from the germline V gene (reference sequence).

This sequence joins TRBV9 and TRBJ2-2; a possible D gene is TRBD2 (6 bases). The CDR3 is 15 amino acids. Germline CDR1 reads SGDLS; CDR2 reads YYNGEE. V gave up 2 bases and J gave up 8 bases, with 16 bases separating them. The CDR3 protein is CASSVRDVAAGELFF. Written as DNA, the CDR3 is TGTGCCAGCAGCGTCCGGGACGTAGCGGCTGGGGAGCTGTTTTTT.

The chain carries TRBV6-5 and TRBJ1-2; maybe TRBD1 (5 bases). The CDR3 has 11 amino acids. V dropped 5 bases and J dropped 6 bases, with 7 bases sitting between them. The germline V gene encodes CDR1 MNHEY and CDR2 SVGAGI. The CDR3 reads CASSQGDGYTF. The CDR3, as DNA: TGTGCCAGCAGTCAGGGAGATGGCTACACCTTC.

The CDR3 is CASSRSEAYEQYF. The CDR3 DNA reads TGTGCCAGCTCACGCAGCGAGGCCTACGAGCAGTACTTC. The chain links TRBV18 to TRBJ2-5; no clear D gene. The J call may be mistaken, given a closer DNA end match to TRBJ2-7. CDR1 is KGHSH, CDR2 LQKENI, per germline. The CDR3 loop spans 13 amino acids.

On this clone itself: Other nucleotide sequences from this sample produce the same CDR3. The chain employs TRBV18 and TRBJ1-4, with 9 bases lining up with TRBD1. The CDR3 sequence is 14 residues long. Trimming at V came to 3 bases and at J to 8 bases, leaving 4 bases not matched to a gene. CDR1 is KGHSH, CDR2 LQKENI, per germline. The CDR3 region is CASSPGQGREKLFF. In nucleotides, the CDR3 is TGTGCCAGCTCACCGGGACAGGGTCGGGAAAAACTGTTTTTT.

This chain connects TRBV5-1 to TRBJ1-1; D gene ambiguous. Germline CDR1 and CDR2: SGHRS and YFSETQ. There are 15 residues in the CDR3. V lost 7 bases to trimming and J lost 1 base, with 17 bases between them. CDR3: CASASGLSSNTEAFF. CDR3 nucleotide sequence: TGCGCCAGCGCTTCGGGCCTTTCCTCGAACACTGAAGCTTTCTTT.

This chain joins TRBV7-2 and TRBJ2-1, with D perhaps TRBD1 or TRBD2 (5 bases each). Deletions cut 5 bases from V and 0 bases from J, with 17 bases between. The CDR3 totals 17 residues. In germline, CDR1 is SGHTA, CDR2 FQGNSA. The CDR3 DNA reads TGTGCCAGCAGCCCCCCCGGGGCAGCAGGCTCCTACAATGAGCAGTTCTTC. Residues: CASSPPGAAGSYNEQFF. The variable domain in full, completed from reference TRBV7-2 and TRBJ2-1, reads GAGVSQSPSNKVTEKGKDVELRCDPISGHTALYWYRQSLGQGLEFLIYFQGNSAPDKSGLPSDRFSAERTGGSVSTLTIQRTQQEDSAVYLCASSPPGAAGSYNEQFFGPGTRLTVL.

This chain links TRBV18 with TRBJ2-7; D unclear. Between the trimmed V and J ends, which lost 2 bases and 3 bases, there was a span of 11 bases. CDR3 length: 14 amino acids. Germline V lookup: CDR1 KGHSH, CDR2 LQKENI. CDR3 in amino acids: CASSPRWTLYEQYF. The CDR3 region has the DNA TGTGCCAGCTCACCAAGGTGGACCCTCTACGAGCAGTACTTC.

This rearrangement joins TRBV2 to TRBJ1-5; perhaps TRBD1 as D (6 bases). The CDR3 has 15 residues. The V gene lost 7 bases and the J gene lost 0 bases, with 13 bases spanning the gap. Germline V lookup: CDR1 SNHLY, CDR2 FYNNEI. The CDR3 nucleotides are TGTGCCAGCAACCCACAGGGACTTAGCAATCAGCCCCAGCATTTT. Protein sequence: CASNPQGLSNQPQHF.

The chain combines TRBV7-8 with TRBJ2-2, with TRBD2 matching over 8 bases. Germline CDR1 and CDR2: SGHVS and FQNEAQ. Germline trimming cut 4 bases from V and 8 bases from J; bases unmatched to any gene: 12. The length of the CDR3 is 16 residues. The CDR3 region has the DNA TGTGCCAGCAGCTCGCCCTCGGGGGGGGCGACGGGGGAGCTGTTTTTT. This encodes CASSSPSGGATGELFF.

The chain joins TRBV4-2 to TRBJ2-5, with TRBD1 identical over 10 bases. The V and J ends lost 3 bases and 6 bases, in that order; junction bases with no gene match: 7. CDR3 length: 15 residues. Germline values: CDR1 LGHNA, CDR2 YNFKEQ. The CDR3 is CASSQQGTGDKTQYF. The DNA of the CDR3 is TGTGCCAGCAGCCAGCAAGGGACAGGGGATAAGACCCAGTACTTC.

Concerning this clone itself: Germline and junction disagree at one end, which may indicate a read error. The chain has TRBV7-7 and TRBJ2-1, with 7 bases fitting TRBD2. The CDR3 runs 15 residues. Germline V gene lookup returns CDR1 SSHAT and CDR2 FNYEAQ (reference sequence). CDR3 sequence: CASSSGLSLYNEQFF. In DNA form, the CDR3 reads TGTGCTAGCAGCTCGGGACTATCCCTCTACAATGAGCAGTTCTTC.

The chain carries TRBV4-1 and TRBJ2-1; TRBD2 matches 15 bases. CDR1 and CDR2 from the germline V gene are MGHRA and YSYEKL. The CDR3 is made up of 18 amino acids. After removal of 4 bases from V and 4 bases from J, the junction contained 8 bases not matched to a gene. CDR3 in amino acids: CASSPGLAGGPKYNEQFF. For the CDR3, the DNA is TGCGCCAGCAGCCCAGGACTAGCGGGAGGGCCGAAGTACAATGAGCAGTTCTTC.

This chain links TRBV19 with TRBJ2-2; 10 positions match TRBD1. The V segment lost 9 bases and the J segment 6 bases; nucleotides outside the gene matches: 7. Per germline, CDR1 LNHDA and CDR2 SQIVND (reference sequence). CDR3 length: 14 amino acids. This chain's CDR3 is CASRGTGAAGELFF. CDR3 coding DNA: TGTGCCAGCAGAGGGACAGGGGCTGCCGGGGAGCTGTTTTTT.

J is TRBJ2-1 and V is TRBV9; no firm D call. V was cut by 0 bases and J by 6 bases, with 7 bases left in between. The CDR3 has 13 amino acids. Germline V gene data show CDR1 as SGDLS and CDR2 as YYNGEE. As DNA, the CDR3 is TGTGCCAGCAGCGTAGCCGGAACCAATGAGCAGTTCTTC. As protein: CASSVAGTNEQFF.

The rearrangement links TRBV18 to TRBJ2-1, with 7 bases aligning to TRBD2. CDR1 is KGHSH, CDR2 LQKENI, per germline. J lost 5 bases, V lost 8 bases, and 12 bases had no gene match. The CDR3 is made up of 15 amino acids. CDR3 region: CASHGRVAGNNEQFF. The CDR3 DNA reads as TGTGCCAGCCACGGCCGGGTAGCGGGTAACAATGAGCAGTTCTTC. Supplemented by reference TRBV18 and TRBJ2-1, the full variable domain reads NAGVMQNPRHLVRRRGQEARLRCSPMKGHSHVYWYRQLPEEGLKFMVYLQKENIIDESGMPKERFSAEFPKEGPSILRIQQVVRGDSAAYFCASHGRVAGNNEQFFGPGTRLTVL.

CDR3 in amino acids: CASSQGLGRGQFF. Here the CDR3 DNA reads TGTGCCAGCAGCCAAGGATTGGGGAGAGGGCAGTTCTTC. This chain links TRBV7-3 with TRBJ2-1; a weak D match, TRBD2 (5 bases). This CDR3 contains 13 residues. Germline CDR1 SGHTA, CDR2 FQGTGA. Between the trimmed V and J ends, which lost 5 bases and 12 bases, there was a span of 17 bases.

Regarding this clone: No conserved phenylalanine or tryptophan is present at the end of the CDR3, so a read error is the likely explanation. The DNA is left out, because the CDR3 cannot be placed on it with certainty; the CDR3 is given as TCRdb lists it. This chain connects TRBV20-1 to TRBJ2-7; the table's D call, TRBD2, has no DNA check behind it. Germline V gene lookup returns CDR1 DFQATT and CDR2 SNEGSKA (reference sequence). The CDR3 totals 11 residues, both ends included. The CDR3 sequence is CSARTSGSPPI.

V is TRBV20-1 and J is TRBJ2-1; D gene unclear. This CDR3 comprises 10 residues. The V and J ends lost 3 bases and 7 bases respectively, with 4 bases between them. Germline CDR1 is DFQATT and CDR2 is SNEGSKA (reference sequence). The CDR3: CSASSNEQFF. The CDR3, as DNA: TGCAGTGCTAGTTCGAATGAGCAGTTCTTC.

This chain links TRBV18 with TRBJ1-1; a possible D gene is TRBD1 (6 bases). In germline, CDR1 is KGHSH, CDR2 LQKENI. The CDR3 has 14 amino acids. Trimming shortened V by 2 bases and J by 2 bases, and 9 bases separated the two germline ends. CDR3 residues: CASSPRQDNTEAFF. For the CDR3, the DNA is TGTGCCAGCTCACCAAGACAGGATAACACTGAAGCTTTCTTT.

The chain has TRBV6-6 and TRBJ2-1, with D perhaps TRBD1 (5 bases). There are 16 residues in the CDR3. Deletions cut 0 bases from V and 6 bases from J, with 15 bases between. Germline V lookup: CDR1 MNHNY, CDR2 SVGAGI (reference sequence). In DNA, the CDR3 is TGTGCCAGCAGTTACTCGGCGGCAGGGTCGGCCAATGAGCAGTTCTTC. This gives the protein CASSYSAAGSANEQFF.

This chain joins TRBV2 and TRBJ2-7, with D perhaps assigned TRBD1 or TRBD2 (6 bases each). CDR1 and CDR2 from the germline V gene are SNHLY and FYNNEI. The CDR3 runs 14 residues. Trimming removed 6 bases from V and 4 bases from J, with 16 bases in between. For the CDR3, the DNA is TGTGCCAGCAGCCCCTCGGGGGCTAATTACGAGCAGTACTTC. It translates to CASSPSGANYEQYF.

This clone was found a few times. This rearrangement joins TRBV5-1 to TRBJ2-3; the D gene is possibly TRBD2 (5 bases). This CDR3 spans 14 amino acids. V was shortened by 6 bases and J by 9 bases, with 20 bases between the two germline ends. Germline V gene sequence: CDR1 SGHRS, CDR2 YFSETQ. The CDR3 DNA reads TGCGCCAGCACCGGACTTGCGGCAACCGGGACGCAGTATTTT. Translated, it gives CASTGLAATGTQYF. Full variable domain (missing parts from reference TRBV5-1 and TRBJ2-3): KAGVTQTPRYLIKTRGQQVTLSCSPISGHRSVSWYQQTPGQGLQFLFEYFSETQRNKGNFPGRFSGRQFSNSRSEMNVSTLELGDSALYLCASTGLAATGTQYFGPGTRLTVL.

The genes are TRBV18 and TRBJ2-1, with a possible D match to TRBD1 (6 bases). The germline gives CDR1 KGHSH, CDR2 LQKENI. The CDR3 covers 15 residues. V gave up 1 base and J gave up 6 bases, with 13 bases separating them. The CDR3 sequence is CASSPRAGVGNEQFF. The CDR3, as DNA: TGTGCCAGCTCACCACGGGCAGGGGTAGGCAATGAGCAGTTCTTC.